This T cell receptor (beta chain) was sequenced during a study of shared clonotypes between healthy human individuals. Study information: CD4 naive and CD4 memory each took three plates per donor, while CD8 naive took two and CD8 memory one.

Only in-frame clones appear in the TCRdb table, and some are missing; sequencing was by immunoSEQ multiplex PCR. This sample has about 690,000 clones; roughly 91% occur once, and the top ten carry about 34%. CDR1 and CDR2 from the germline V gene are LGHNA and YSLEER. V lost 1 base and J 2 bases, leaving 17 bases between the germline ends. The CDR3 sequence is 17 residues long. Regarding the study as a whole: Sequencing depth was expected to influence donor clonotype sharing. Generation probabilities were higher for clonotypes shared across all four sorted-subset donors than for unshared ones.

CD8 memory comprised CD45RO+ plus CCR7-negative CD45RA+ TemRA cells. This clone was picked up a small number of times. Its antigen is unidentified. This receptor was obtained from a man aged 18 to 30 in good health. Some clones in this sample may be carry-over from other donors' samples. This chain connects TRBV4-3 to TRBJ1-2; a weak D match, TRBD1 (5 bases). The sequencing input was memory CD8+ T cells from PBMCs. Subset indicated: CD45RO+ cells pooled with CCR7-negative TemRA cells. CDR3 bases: TGCGCCAGCAGCCAAGTCGTAGTCGGGGCAGAGAACTATGGCTACACCTTC. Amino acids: CASSQVVVGAENYGYTF.